This T cell receptor beta chain is drawn from a study of T-cell memory formation after mild COVID-19. Study-level information: Largely, TCR clusters stayed within a single donor.

Points from the study as a whole: In pre-infection memory, a portion of responding clones appeared, which suggested that cross-reactive memory joined. While clones contracting from day 15 to 85 were balanced between CD4 and CD8, later expanders leaned CD4+. CM and EM subsets held most contracting CD4+ clones; EMRA held CD8+ ones.

On this clonotype itself: Its antigen is not known.

One entry per CDR3 protein, called by TCRdb with MiXCR from the 5' RACE reads. Here the sample spans 250,000 to 350,000 distinct CDR3 sequences, roughly 15% being singletons. V lost 0 bases to trimming and J lost 7 bases, with 11 bases between them. This CDR3 is 13 amino acids long. Germline CDR1 SGHRS, CDR2 YFSETQ. V is TRBV5-1 and J is TRBJ2-7; possibly TRBD2 for D (6 bases). Sequenced material: PBMCs or a T cell subset sorted from them (not recorded which). The sequence derives from a man aged 18 to 30 who had mild COVID-19 (a few samples of this study predate the infection). Cell type and time point are not known. CDR3 sequence (DNA): TGCGCCAGCAGCTTGGGACTAGTGTCTGAGCAGTACTTC. This encodes CASSLGLVSEQYF. Supplemented by reference TRBV5-1 and TRBJ2-7, the full variable domain reads KAGVTQTPRYLIKTRGQQVTLSCSPISGHRSVSWYQQTPGQGLQFLFEYFSETQRNKGNFPGRFSGRQFSNSRSEMNVSTLELGDSALYLCASSLGLVSEQYFGPGTRLTVT.